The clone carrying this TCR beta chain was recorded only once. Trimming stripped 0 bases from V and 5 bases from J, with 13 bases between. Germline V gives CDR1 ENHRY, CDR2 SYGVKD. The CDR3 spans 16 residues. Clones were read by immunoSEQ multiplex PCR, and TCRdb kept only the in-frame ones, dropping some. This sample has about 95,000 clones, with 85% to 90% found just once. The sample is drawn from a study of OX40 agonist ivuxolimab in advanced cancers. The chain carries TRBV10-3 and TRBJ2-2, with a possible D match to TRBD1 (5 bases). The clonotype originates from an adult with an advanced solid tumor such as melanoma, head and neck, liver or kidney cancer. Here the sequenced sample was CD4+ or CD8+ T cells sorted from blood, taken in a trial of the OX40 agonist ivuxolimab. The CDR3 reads CAISESWGEGTGELFF. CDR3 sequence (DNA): TGTGCCATCAGTGAGTCGTGGGGCGAAGGGACCGGGGAGCTGTTTTTT.